This entry describes one T cell receptor beta chain. Germline V gene lookup returns CDR1 SGHKS and CDR2 YYEKEE (reference sequence). Trimming cost V 0 bases and J 3 bases; bases outside gene matches: 5. This CDR3 region has 16 residues. This sample stems from a study of blood T cell repertoires in COVID-19. The method was immunoSEQ multiplex PCR; TCRdb's version includes in-frame clones alone and lacks a portion of them. This sample has 250,000 or so clones, with about 85% found just once. The sample taken for sequencing was peripheral blood. The chain recombines TRBV5-5 with TRBJ2-2; 7 bases line up with TRBD1. The TCR was taken from a man aged 30 to 39 who had recovered from COVID-19. The CDR3 protein is CASSLAQGDYTGELFF. Here the CDR3 DNA reads TGTGCCAGCAGCTTGGCTCAGGGGGATTACACCGGGGAGCTGTTTTTT. Together with reference TRBV5-5 and TRBJ2-2, the CDR3 gives the full variable domain: DAGVTQSPTHLIKTRGQQVTLRCSPISGHKSVSWYQQVLGQGPQFIFQYYEKEERGRGNFPDRFSARQFPNYSSELNVNALLLGDSALYLCASSLAQGDYTGELFFGEGSRLTVL.